This TCR beta chain was sequenced in a study of blood T cell repertoires in COVID-19. Study-wide background: The analysed material was cDNA or gDNA that came from T cells, B-cell-depleted T cells, or PBMCs.

This clone was seen only a few times. The CDR3 length is 15 residues. V was pared by 1 base and J by 8 bases, with 18 bases between. Per the germline V gene, CDR1 is GTSNPN and CDR2 is SVGIG (reference sequence). Clones were read by immunoSEQ multiplex PCR, and TCRdb kept only the in-frame ones, dropping some. The sample holds just over 90,000 clones, approximately 80% seen once. The sequence was obtained from a man aged 65-85 years with acute or convalescent COVID-19. What was sequenced was peripheral blood. J is TRBJ2-1 and V is TRBV30, with D perhaps matching TRBD1 (5 bases). The CDR3 region is CAWSGIGKGNDEQFF. The CDR3 bases are TGTGCCTGGAGTGGGATAGGGAAGGGGAACGATGAGCAGTTCTTC. Supplemented by reference TRBV30 and TRBJ2-1, the full variable domain reads SQTIHQWPATLVQPVGSPLSLECTVEGTSNPNLYWYRQAAGRGLQLLFYSVGIGQISSEVPQNLSASRPQDRQFILSSKKLLLSDSGFYLCAWSGIGKGNDEQFFGPGTRLTVL.